The next 32 T cell receptor beta chains were all read from a single sample in a study of vaccination and CD4 T cells after COVID-19. Treatment in this sample: approximately 10-day PBMC culture with coronavirus spike peptide pools or control peptides (ViraFEST assay). Their target antigens are unknown. The assay that was used to sequence DNA from cultured CD4+ T cells was the Oncomine TCR Beta short-read assay. A single record per CDR3 protein comes from TCRdb applying MiXCR to the PCR reads. The table lists about 20,000 distinct CDR3 sequences, roughly 47% of them singletons. The sequencing here drew on CD4+ T cells from blood, cultured in vitro, taken before SARS-CoV-2 vaccination. All receptors derive from a human donor who had recovered from COVID-19.

V is TRBV2 and J is TRBJ1-6; D unresolved. Germline lookup yields CDR1 SNHLY and CDR2 FYNNEI. With 4 bases removed from V and 7 bases from J, the gap between germline ends came to 14 bases. This CDR3 is built from 15 residues. The CDR3 reads CASSVSQLVNSPLHF. Here the CDR3 DNA reads TGTGCCAGCAGTGTCTCCCAGTTAGTCAATTCACCCCTCCACTTT.

V is TRBV11-3 and J is TRBJ2-3; D gene uncertain. Trimming left V 5 bases short and J 2 bases short, with 8 bases between. The length of the CDR3 is 13 residues. CDR1 and CDR2 (germline): SGHNT, YENEEA. CDR3 amino acids: CASSSLPTDTQYF. The CDR3 nucleotides are TGTGCCAGCAGCAGTCTTCCCACAGATACGCAGTATTTT.

The chain joins TRBV21-1 to TRBJ1-6; TRBD1, the table's D call, lacks a check against the DNA. TRBV21-1 is a known pseudogene. The CDR3 is 17 amino acids. The CDR3 region is CASSNGGNGPYNSPLHF. The CDR3 DNA is TGTGCCAGCAGCAATGGGGGCAACGGGCCCTATAATTCACCCCTCCACTTT.

The chain recombines TRBV7-3 with TRBJ2-1, with D unresolved. CDR1 and CDR2 (germline): SGHTA, FQGTGA. The CDR3 extends over 15 amino acids. V was shortened by 1 base and J by 0 bases, with 7 bases between the two germline ends. CDR3 DNA sequence: TGTGCCAGCAGCTTAAGGCGGAGCTCCTACAATGAGCAGTTCTTC. Protein: CASSLRRSSYNEQFF.

The chain uses TRBV12-3 or TRBV12-4 and TRBJ2-4; D is ambiguous. The CDR3 covers 16 residues. The ends were cut back, 6 bases at V and 2 bases at J, with 17 bases in the middle. CDR3 protein: CASSWTLNPPKNIQYF. The CDR3 coding sequence is TGTGCCAGCAGCTGGACGTTAAACCCCCCCAAAAACATTCAGTACTTC.

This clonotype has a handful of counts. The CDR3 coding sequence is TGTGCCAGCAGTTGGGACAGACCACCATACGAGCAGTACTTC. Amino acids: CASSWDRPPYEQYF. The chain recombines TRBV6-2 or TRBV6-3 with TRBJ2-7, with TRBD1 identical over 7 bases. Germline V gene lookup returns CDR1 MNHEY and CDR2 SVGEGT. V lost 4 bases to trimming and J lost 4 bases; unmatched junction nucleotides: 7. The CDR3 length is 14 residues.

This chain uses TRBV6-1 with TRBJ1-5; 7 bases match TRBD1. This CDR3 spans 15 amino acids. V dropped 6 bases and J dropped 2; count of bases not matched to a gene: 7. CDR1 is MNHNS and CDR2 is SASEGT in the germline V gene. The CDR3 reads CASRLNRGRNQPQHF. CDR3 bases: TGTGCCAGCAGACTTAACAGGGGTCGCAATCAGCCCCAGCATTTT.

The chain has TRBV5-1 and TRBJ2-5; 8 positions agree with TRBD1. The V and J ends lost 4 bases and 4 bases, in that order; junction bases with no gene match: 15. Per the germline V gene, CDR1 is SGHRS and CDR2 is YFSETQ. There are 17 residues in the CDR3. The CDR3 nucleotides are TGCGCCAGCAGCGCGCAGGGGGCAAGGCTAGTGGGAGAGACCCAGTACTTC. This codes for CASSAQGARLVGETQYF.

This clonotype was seen a few times. This chain uses TRBV10-1 with TRBJ2-5; possibly TRBD1 for D (5 bases). The length of the CDR3 is 13 residues. V lost 7 bases, J lost 6 bases, and 15 bases lay in between. Germline V gene data show CDR1 as WNHNN and CDR2 as SYGVQD (reference sequence). The CDR3, as DNA: TGCGCCAGCAAGGACAAACGAAGGCAGACCCAGTACTTC. This sequence encodes CASKDKRRQTQYF.

The genes are TRBV10-3 and TRBJ1-1; 7 bases agree with TRBD1. The germline gives CDR1 ENHRY, CDR2 SYGVKD. The trim removed 7 bases at V and 1 base at J, leaving 3 bases unmatched. The CDR3 loop spans 13 amino acids. The CDR3 region is CAITGTENTEAFF. In DNA, the CDR3 is TGTGCCATCACTGGGACAGAGAACACTGAAGCTTTCTTT.

This clonotype was detected only a few times. The chain carries TRBV12-3 or TRBV12-4 and TRBJ1-1; tentative D call: TRBD1 (5 bases). Deletions cut 3 bases from V and 4 bases from J, with 12 bases between. The CDR3 has 14 residues. CDR3: CASSFEGSFTEAFF. CDR3 DNA: TGTGCCAGCAGTTTTGAGGGGTCGTTCACTGAAGCTTTCTTT.

The CDR3, as DNA: TGTGCCAGCAGCTCTGGGACCTTATATAATTCACCCCTCCACTTT. It specifies CASSSGTLYNSPLHF. This sequence joins TRBV27 and TRBJ1-6, with D maybe TRBD1 (5 bases). The length of the CDR3 is 15 residues. Trimming removed 6 bases from V and 4 bases from J, with 13 bases in between. From germline, CDR1 is MNHEY and CDR2 SMNVEV (reference sequence).

This clonotype was observed a few times. The chain combines TRBV10-2 with TRBJ1-4, with TRBD1 identical over 9 bases. The germline V gene encodes CDR1 WSHSY and CDR2 SAAADI. The ends lost 2 bases at V and 7 bases at J; junction bases unmatched: 2. The CDR3 loop spans 14 amino acids. CDR3 nucleotides: TGCGCCAGCAGTGAGACAGGGGGCTCTGAAAAACTGTTTTTT. It translates to CASSETGGSEKLFF.

The chain links TRBV27 to TRBJ1-1; 8 bases align to TRBD1. The CDR3 length is 16 residues. The V gene end was trimmed by 6 bases and the J gene end by 3 bases; junction bases not matched to a gene: 12. Germline CDR1 is MNHEY and CDR2 is SMNVEV (reference sequence). The CDR3 loop reads CASRPSRGLVDTEAFF. In DNA, the CDR3 is TGTGCCAGCAGGCCGAGCAGGGGGCTTGTGGACACTGAAGCTTTCTTT.

This sequence joins TRBV5-4 and TRBJ1-1; the D gene is possibly TRBD1 (5 bases). CDR1 SGHNT and CDR2 YYREEE come from the germline V gene (reference sequence). The CDR3 totals 15 residues. Trimming removed 3 bases from V and 4 bases from J, with 16 bases in between. CDR3 bases: TGTGCCAGCAGCTCCCCAGGGATTTCAGGCACTGAAGCTTTCTTT. Amino acids: CASSSPGISGTEAFF.

This chain links TRBV7-9 with TRBJ2-3; 8 bases map to TRBD2. This CDR3 spans 16 amino acids. The V gene's germline CDR1 is SEHNR and CDR2 FQNEAQ (reference sequence). V shed 1 base and J 5 bases; nucleotides not matched to a gene: 8. For the CDR3, the DNA is TGTGCCAGCAGCTTAGGTAGCGGGATTCTCGGAGATACGCAGTATTTT. Its protein is CASSLGSGILGDTQYF. The whole variable domain, filled in from reference TRBV7-9 and TRBJ2-3, reads DTGVSQNPRHKITKRGQNVTFRCDPISEHNRLYWYRQTLGQGPEFLTYFQNEAQLEKSRLLSDRFSAERPKGSFSTLEIQRTEQGDSAMYLCASSLGSGILGDTQYFGPGTRLTVL.

The V call is TRBV5-1, the J call TRBJ1-1, with a possible D match to TRBD1 (6 bases). CDR3 length: 16 residues. Germline V lookup: CDR1 SGHRS, CDR2 YFSETQ. Trimming took 3 bases from V and 1 from J, leaving 16 bases between them. CDR3 nucleotide sequence: TGCGCCAGCAGCTCGTTTGAAGGGGGTACGAACACTGAAGCTTTCTTT. This encodes CASSSFEGGTNTEAFF. The whole variable domain, remainder taken from reference TRBV5-1 and TRBJ1-1, is KAGVTQTPRYLIKTRGQQVTLSCSPISGHRSVSWYQQTPGQGLQFLFEYFSETQRNKGNFPGRFSGRQFSNSRSEMNVSTLELGDSALYLCASSSFEGGTNTEAFFGQGTRLTVV.

The V gene is TRBV11-3, the J gene TRBJ2-7, with 8 bases lining up with TRBD2. Trimming at V came to 0 bases and at J to 2 bases, leaving 6 bases not matched to a gene. The CDR3 spans 16 residues. In germline, CDR1 is SGHNT, CDR2 YENEEA. CDR3 residues: CASSLDHSGGAYEQYF. CDR3 DNA sequence: TGTGCCAGCAGCTTAGACCACTCCGGGGGGGCCTACGAGCAGTACTTC.

This chain joins TRBV2 and TRBJ1-5, with D unclear. With 2 bases removed from V and 4 bases from J, the gap between germline ends came to 15 bases. The germline CDR1 and CDR2 sequences are SNHLY and FYNNEI. This CDR3 is 16 amino acids long. The CDR3 bases are TGTGCCAGCAGTGAAATGCACCCCGAGGTTAATCAGCCCCAGCATTTT. Translated: CASSEMHPEVNQPQHF.

The gene calls are TRBV5-4 and TRBJ1-5; D is possibly TRBD1 (6 bases). This CDR3 comprises 14 residues. The V gene's germline CDR1 is SGHNT and CDR2 YYREEE (reference sequence). Between the trimmed V and J ends, which lost 2 bases and 3 bases, there was a span of 9 bases. The CDR3 spells CASSFKGDNQPQHF. CDR3 DNA sequence: TGTGCCAGCAGCTTCAAGGGGGACAATCAGCCCCAGCATTTT.

Remarks on this clonotype: The junction does not match germline at one end; this may be a read error. V and J are TRBV5-3 and TRBJ2-7; D is unresolved. TRBV5-3 is labeled an ORF, and its function is uncertain. CDR3 length: 13 amino acids. CDR3 amino acids: CASSLAPVDEQYF. CDR3 sequence (DNA): TGTGCCAGCAGCTTGGCTCCCGTGGACGAGCAGTACTTC.

On this clonotype itself: At one end, the junction sequence differs from germline, possibly due to a read error. This CDR3 reads CASSSPPPQDAF. The CDR3 DNA follows: TGTGCCAGCAGTTCACCACCTCCACAGGACGCCTTT. The V gene is TRBV28, the J gene TRBJ1-1; tentative D call: TRBD1 (5 bases). Germline V CDR1 and CDR2: MDHEN, SYDVKM. The CDR3 is made up of 12 amino acids.

This clonotype showed up just a few times. V gene TRBV30 combines with J gene TRBJ2-2, with D maybe TRBD2 (5 bases). V was trimmed by 5 bases and J by 1 base, leaving 11 bases between them. The germline V gene encodes CDR1 GTSNPN and CDR2 SVGIG (reference sequence). This CDR3 contains 14 residues. CDR3 in amino acids: CAWGPGLNTGELFF. The CDR3 region has the DNA TGTGCCTGGGGCCCAGGACTGAACACCGGGGAGCTGTTTTTT.

The rearrangement joins TRBV7-2 to TRBJ1-1, with D possibly TRBD1 on 6 matching bases. Germline assignment: CDR1 SGHTA and CDR2 FQGNSA. The CDR3 sequence is 15 residues long. V was clipped by 0 bases and J by 3 bases, with 11 bases between them. The CDR3 here is CASSLAPGADTEAFF. DNA of the CDR3: TGTGCCAGCAGCTTAGCCCCAGGGGCGGACACTGAAGCTTTCTTT. Looking up the rest from reference TRBV7-2 and TRBJ1-1 gives the full variable domain: GAGVSQSPSNKVTEKGKDVELRCDPISGHTALYWYRQSLGQGLEFLIYFQGNSAPDKSGLPSDRFSAERTGGSVSTLTIQRTQQEDSAVYLCASSLAPGADTEAFFGQGTRLTVV.

A few counts support this clonotype. The chain is built from TRBV5-1 and TRBJ2-7; 15 bases line up with TRBD2. With 5 bases clipped from V and 5 bases from J, the junction kept 11 bases outside the gene matches. Germline V lookup: CDR1 SGHRS, CDR2 YFSETQ. This CDR3 has 17 residues. DNA for the CDR3: TGCGCCAGCAGTTTCGGACTAGCGGGAGGGAGTACCAACGAGCAGTACTTC. Amino acid sequence: CASSFGLAGGSTNEQYF. The whole variable domain, remainder taken from reference TRBV5-1 and TRBJ2-7, is KAGVTQTPRYLIKTRGQQVTLSCSPISGHRSVSWYQQTPGQGLQFLFEYFSETQRNKGNFPGRFSGRQFSNSRSEMNVSTLELGDSALYLCASSFGLAGGSTNEQYFGPGTRLTVT.

This clonotype was seen once. The chain has TRBV5-6 and TRBJ1-5; D call uncertain. Germline assignment: CDR1 SGHDT and CDR2 YYEEEE. The V and J ends lost 0 bases and 3 bases respectively, with 13 bases between them. CDR3 size: 16 residues. The CDR3 DNA reads as TGTGCCAGCAGCTTGGCCGGGTGGGGTGTCAATCAGCCCCAGCATTTT. Translating it yields CASSLAGWGVNQPQHF.

This clonotype occurred once. The V and J genes are TRBV12-3 or TRBV12-4 and TRBJ2-1; 9 bases are a match to TRBD2. The trim removed 4 bases at V and 7 bases at J, leaving 8 bases unmatched. This CDR3 is 15 amino acids long. CDR3 in DNA: TGTGCCAGCAGTTCGACTAGCGGCTCGTTTAATGAGCAGTTCTTC. It yields the protein CASSSTSGSFNEQFF.

A few counts support this clonotype. The rearrangement links TRBV20-1 to TRBJ1-1; TRBD1 might be the D (6 bases). The CDR3 sequence is 13 residues long. Germline V CDR1 and CDR2: DFQATT, SNEGSKA (reference sequence). V was cut by 5 bases and J by 7 bases, with 17 bases left in between. This CDR3 is CSAGQPTQGEAFF. The CDR3 region has the DNA TGCAGTGCTGGACAGCCGACGCAAGGTGAAGCTTTCTTT.

This clonotype was seen only a few times. The chain joins TRBV7-2 to TRBJ1-5, with D possibly TRBD1 on 5 matching bases. The CDR3 totals 18 residues. Looked up from germline, CDR1 is SGHTA and CDR2 is FQGNSA. V was pared by 3 bases and J by 1 base, with 19 bases between. In DNA form, the CDR3 reads TGTGCCAGCAGCTTGCGTGGGGACTATTTACTGAGCAATCAGCCCCAGCATTTT. Its translation is CASSLRGDYLLSNQPQHF. Complete variable domain (other parts from reference TRBV7-2 and TRBJ1-5): GAGVSQSPSNKVTEKGKDVELRCDPISGHTALYWYRQSLGQGLEFLIYFQGNSAPDKSGLPSDRFSAERTGGSVSTLTIQRTQQEDSAVYLCASSLRGDYLLSNQPQHFGDGTRLSIL.

CDR3 region: CASSYSNAGYSPEAFF. CDR3 DNA sequence: TGTGCCAGCAGTTACTCGAACGCAGGGTATTCCCCTGAAGCTTTCTTT. The chain uses TRBV6-5 and TRBJ1-1; weak D call: TRBD1 (5 bases). The CDR3 is made up of 16 amino acids. Germline V CDR1 and CDR2: MNHEY, SVGAGI. Trimming cost V 0 bases and J 6 bases, with 17 bases left between them.

This clonotype was counted a few times. This rearrangement joins TRBV7-3 to TRBJ2-4, with D perhaps being TRBD1 or TRBD2 (5 bases each). CDR1 is SGHTA, CDR2 FQGTGA, per germline. V shed 2 bases and J shed 0 bases, with 14 bases lying between them. This CDR3 region has 17 residues. CDR3 in DNA: TGTGCCAGCAGCTTAGAGGGGCAGGGATTAGCCAAAAACATTCAGTACTTC. It translates to CASSLEGQGLAKNIQYF.

The rearrangement links TRBV6-1 to TRBJ1-1, with unresolved D. V dropped 6 bases and J dropped 6 bases, with 14 bases sitting between them. The germline gives CDR1 MNHNS, CDR2 SASEGT. The CDR3 covers 13 residues. The CDR3 reads CASRKEVVSEAFF. CDR3 DNA: TGTGCCAGCAGAAAAGAAGTAGTATCTGAAGCTTTCTTT.